This T cell receptor beta chain was obtained from a study of cytomegalovirus exposure and HLA in healthy donors. From germline, CDR1 is MNHEY and CDR2 SVGAGI. Trimming cost V 6 bases and J 0 bases; bases outside gene matches: 5. The length of the CDR3 is 15 residues. The sample holds one count of this clone. What it binds is unknown. In the PCR, 60 Vbeta and 13 Jbeta primers were used. Sequencing used immunoSEQ multiplex PCR; TCRdb keeps in-frame clones, though not all of them. Counted here are more than 80,000 clones, roughly four fifths occurring once; the ten biggest clones make up roughly 3.9%. Study-wide results and limits: Cytomegalovirus association was assigned to about 150 TCR beta chains. V- and J-gene trimming of TCR beta was linked (in a later analysis) to a missense DCLRE1C variant.

The clonotype comes from a man aged 55 to 70 in good health and CMV-seronegative. The specimen sequenced was PBMCs. V usage is TRBV6-5 and J usage is TRBJ1-3; 7 nucleotides match TRBD1. The CDR3 here is CASSLDRSSGNTIYF. In DNA form, the CDR3 reads TGTGCCAGCAGCCTGGACAGGAGCTCTGGAAACACCATATATTTT.